A single T cell receptor beta chain is shown here with its context. Donors each had at least one pre-ART PBMC sample and at least two post-ART ones. Run at survey level, the immunoSEQ assay was version v3.0. TCRdb's table, derived via immunoSEQ multiplex PCR, lists solely in-frame clones and lacks some. Among 21,000 or so clones listed, approximately 81% were seen once. The data were taken from a study of long-term antiretroviral therapy in people with HIV. Germline CDR1 and CDR2: MDHEN and SYDVKM. The CDR3 totals 14 residues. The V end lost 3 bases, the J end lost 14 bases, and 19 bases lay between the germline ends.

The source was unsorted PBMCs, collected at the start of antiretroviral therapy. This receptor was taken from a man aged 50 to 60 with HIV. The chain employs TRBV28 and TRBJ1-4; D unclear. The CDR3 reads CASSLAQSQVYLFF. CDR3 bases: TGTGCCAGCAGTTTGGCGCAGAGCCAAGTGTATCTGTTTTTT. The full variable domain, completed using reference TRBV28 and TRBJ1-4, is DVKVTQSSRYLVKRTGEKVFLECVQDMDHENMFWYRQDPGLGLRLIYFSYDVKMKEKGDIPEGYSVSREKKERFSLILESASTNQTSMYLCASSLAQSQVYLFFGSGTQLSVL.